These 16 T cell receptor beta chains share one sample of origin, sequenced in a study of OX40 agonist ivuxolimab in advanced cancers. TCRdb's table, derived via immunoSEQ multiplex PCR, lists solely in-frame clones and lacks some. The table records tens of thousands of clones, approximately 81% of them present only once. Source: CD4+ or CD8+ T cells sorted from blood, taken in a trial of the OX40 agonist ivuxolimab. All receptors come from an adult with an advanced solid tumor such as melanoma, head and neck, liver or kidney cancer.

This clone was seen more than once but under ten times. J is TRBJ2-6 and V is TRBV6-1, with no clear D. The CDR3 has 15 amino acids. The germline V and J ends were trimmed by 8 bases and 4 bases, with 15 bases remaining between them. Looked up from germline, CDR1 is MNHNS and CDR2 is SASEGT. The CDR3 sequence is CASQSGLFGANVLTF. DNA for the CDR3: TGTGCCAGCCAATCAGGCCTCTTCGGGGCCAACGTCCTGACTTTC.

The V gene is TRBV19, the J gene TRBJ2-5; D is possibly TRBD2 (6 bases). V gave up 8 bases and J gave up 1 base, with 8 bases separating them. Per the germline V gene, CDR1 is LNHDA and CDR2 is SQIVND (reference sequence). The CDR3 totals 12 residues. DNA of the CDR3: TGTGCCAGTGCGGGGATCCAAGAGACCCAGTACTTC. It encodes CASAGIQETQYF. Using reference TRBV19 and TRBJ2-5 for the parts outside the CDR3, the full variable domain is DGGITQSPKYLFRKEGQNVTLSCEQNLNHDAMYWYRQDPGQGLRLIYYSQIVNDFQKGDIAEGYSVSREKKESFPLTVTSAQKNPTAFYLCASAGIQETQYFGPGTRLLVL.

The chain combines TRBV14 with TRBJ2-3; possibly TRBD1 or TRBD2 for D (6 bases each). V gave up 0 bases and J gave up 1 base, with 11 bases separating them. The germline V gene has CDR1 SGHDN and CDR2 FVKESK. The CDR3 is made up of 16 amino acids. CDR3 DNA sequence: TGTGCCAGCAGCCAAGAGCCGGGGGCCCGCACAGATACGCAGTATTTT. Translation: CASSQEPGARTDTQYF.

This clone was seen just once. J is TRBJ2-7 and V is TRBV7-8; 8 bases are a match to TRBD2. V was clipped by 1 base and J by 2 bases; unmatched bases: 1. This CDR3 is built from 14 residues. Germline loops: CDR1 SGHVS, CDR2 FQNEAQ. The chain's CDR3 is CASSLDGGAYEQYF. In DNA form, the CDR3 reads TGTGCCAGCAGCTTAGACGGGGGGGCCTACGAGCAGTACTTC.

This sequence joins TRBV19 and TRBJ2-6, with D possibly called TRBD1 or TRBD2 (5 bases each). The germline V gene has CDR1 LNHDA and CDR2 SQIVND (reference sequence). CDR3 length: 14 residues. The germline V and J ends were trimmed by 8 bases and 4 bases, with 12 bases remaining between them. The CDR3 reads CASEGTHGANVLTF. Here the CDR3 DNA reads TGTGCCAGTGAAGGGACGCACGGGGCCAACGTCCTGACTTTC.

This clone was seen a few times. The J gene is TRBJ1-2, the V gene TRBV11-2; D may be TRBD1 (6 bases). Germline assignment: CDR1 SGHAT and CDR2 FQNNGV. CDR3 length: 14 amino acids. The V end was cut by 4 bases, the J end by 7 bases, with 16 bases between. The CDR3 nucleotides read TGTGCCAGCAGCTACCCCCAGGGGCGCGGTGGCTACACCTTC. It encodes CASSYPQGRGGYTF.

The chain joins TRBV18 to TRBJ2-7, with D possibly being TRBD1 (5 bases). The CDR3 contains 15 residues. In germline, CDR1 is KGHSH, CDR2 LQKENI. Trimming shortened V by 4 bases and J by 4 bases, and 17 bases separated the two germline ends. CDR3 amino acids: CASSLGPQGVYEQYF. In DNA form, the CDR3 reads TGTGCCAGCTCACTCGGGCCCCAAGGGGTTTACGAGCAGTACTTC.

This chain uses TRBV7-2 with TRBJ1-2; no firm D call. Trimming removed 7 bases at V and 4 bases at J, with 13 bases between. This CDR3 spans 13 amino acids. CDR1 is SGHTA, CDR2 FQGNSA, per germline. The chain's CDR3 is CASTLTGGYGYTF. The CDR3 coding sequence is TGTGCCAGCACCCTTACCGGAGGCTATGGCTACACCTTC.

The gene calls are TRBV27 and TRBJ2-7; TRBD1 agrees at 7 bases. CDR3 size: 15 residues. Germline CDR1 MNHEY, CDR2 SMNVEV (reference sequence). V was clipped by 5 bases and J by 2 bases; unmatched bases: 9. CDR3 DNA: TGTGCCAGCAGTACCCGACAGGGTCCTACCTACGAGCAGTACTTC. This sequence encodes CASSTRQGPTYEQYF.

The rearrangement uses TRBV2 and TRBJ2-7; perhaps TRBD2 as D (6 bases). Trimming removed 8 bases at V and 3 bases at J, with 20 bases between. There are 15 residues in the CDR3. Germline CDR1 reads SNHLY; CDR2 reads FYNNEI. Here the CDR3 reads CASRRDPENYYEQYF. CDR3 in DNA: TGTGCCAGCCGGAGGGACCCCGAGAACTACTACGAGCAGTACTTC. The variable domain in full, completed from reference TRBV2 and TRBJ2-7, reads EPEVTQTPSHQVTQMGQEVILRCVPISNHLYFYWYRQILGQKVEFLVSFYNNEISEKSEIFDDQFSVERPDGSNFTLKIRSTKLEDSAMYFCASRRDPENYYEQYFGPGTRLTVT.

The CDR3 reads CASSLDRGRTEAFF. The CDR3 DNA sequence: TGTGCCAGCAGCTTAGACAGGGGGAGGACTGAAGCTTTCTTT. The chain uses TRBV7-2 and TRBJ1-1; 8 nucleotides agree with TRBD1. The germline CDR1 and CDR2 sequences are SGHTA and FQGNSA. The V and J ends lost 1 base and 5 bases, in that order; junction bases with no gene match: 3. The CDR3 spans 14 residues.

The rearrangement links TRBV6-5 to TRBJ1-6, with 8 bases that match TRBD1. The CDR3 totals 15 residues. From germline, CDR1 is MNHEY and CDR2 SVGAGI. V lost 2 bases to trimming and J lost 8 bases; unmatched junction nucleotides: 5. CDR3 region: CASSYRPGGYSPLHF. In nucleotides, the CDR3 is TGTGCCAGCAGTTACCGACCAGGGGGCTATTCACCCCTCCACTTT.

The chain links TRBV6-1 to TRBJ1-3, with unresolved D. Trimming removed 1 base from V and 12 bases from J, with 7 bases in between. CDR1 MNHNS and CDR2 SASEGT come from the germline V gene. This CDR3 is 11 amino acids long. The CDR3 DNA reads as TGTGCCAGCAGTGAAGTAGGGAACATATATTTT. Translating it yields CASSEVGNIYF.

This CDR3 reads CASGLGHRGPGETQYF. CDR3 bases: TGTGCTAGTGGTTTGGGGCACAGGGGGCCTGGAGAGACCCAGTACTTC. V usage is TRBV12-5 and J usage is TRBJ2-5; 9 nucleotides line up with TRBD1. The V segment lost 1 base and the J segment 4 bases; nucleotides outside the gene matches: 7. CDR1 and CDR2 (germline): LGHNT, FRNRAP. This CDR3 is built from 16 residues.

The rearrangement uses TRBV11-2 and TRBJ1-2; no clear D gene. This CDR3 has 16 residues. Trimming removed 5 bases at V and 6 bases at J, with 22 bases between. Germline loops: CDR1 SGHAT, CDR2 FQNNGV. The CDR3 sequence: CASSPRGRAGLDGYTF. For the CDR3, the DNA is TGTGCCAGCAGCCCCCGCGGAAGGGCGGGTCTAGATGGCTACACCTTC. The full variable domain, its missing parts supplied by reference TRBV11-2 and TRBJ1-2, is EAGVAQSPRYKIIEKRQSVAFWCNPISGHATLYWYQQILGQGPKLLIQFQNNGVVDDSQLPKDRFSAERLKGVDSTLKIQPAKLEDSAVYLCASSPRGRAGLDGYTFGSGTRLTVV.

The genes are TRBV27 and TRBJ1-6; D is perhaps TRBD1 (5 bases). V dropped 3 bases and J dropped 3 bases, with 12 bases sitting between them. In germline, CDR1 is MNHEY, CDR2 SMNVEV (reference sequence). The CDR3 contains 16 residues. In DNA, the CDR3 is TGTGCCAGCAGTTTCACAGGAGCCCACTATAATTCACCCCTCCACTTT. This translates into CASSFTGAHYNSPLHF.